The rows below give T cell receptor beta chains drawn from one sample of a study of T cells in Graves' hyperthyroidism and ophthalmopathy. TCRdb redid the calling of the multiplex PCR reads with MiXCR, one entry per CDR3 protein. Here the sample spans over 500,000 distinct CDR3 sequences, 35% to 50% being singletons. The specimen sequenced was peripheral blood or thyroid tissue (not recorded which). All receptors come from an adult woman with Graves' disease, either hyperthyroidism or ophthalmopathy (not recorded which). Each CDR3 is given with its conserved first and last residue. Clone size is shown for a subset of rows, as once, few, many or a class of expanded clone.

size,V,J,CDR3
-,TRBV25-1,TRBJ1-6,CASSALVGYNSPLHF
-,TRBV13,TRBJ1-6,CASTPQGEVGSPLHF
-,TRBV12-3/TRBV12-4,TRBJ2-6,CASSWPGSGANVLTF
many,TRBV11-2,TRBJ2-7,CASSPIGFSYEQYF
few,TRBV7-9,TRBJ2-7,CASSQDGLAGDYEQYF
-,TRBV25-1,TRBJ2-7,CASSARTSGTYYEQYF
-,TRBV29-1,TRBJ2-5,CSVVGRGVGETQYF
many,TRBV3-1,TRBJ2-6,CASSQFVLSSGANVLTF
-,TRBV29-1,TRBJ1-1,CSVEGQSTEAFF
many,TRBV7-9,TRBJ1-6,CASSLGLQQPLHF
-,TRBV12-3/TRBV12-4,TRBJ1-4,CASKLTGGGEKLFF
-,TRBV12-3/TRBV12-4,TRBJ2-2,CAGSTRANTGELFF
-,TRBV10-3,TRBJ1-2,CARDRQGHYGYTF
many,TRBV7-2,TRBJ2-7,CASSLNRQGVISYEQYF
many,TRBV20-1,TRBJ2-5,CSARDLTDQETQYF
-,TRBV10-3,TRBJ1-1,CAMSGGRNTEAFF
many,TRBV4-1,TRBJ2-5,CASSRPNRAETQYF
many,TRBV20-1,TRBJ1-1,CSARPQGLGNTEAFF
few,TRBV7-9,TRBJ2-5,CASSPSSGRETQYF
few,TRBV5-4,TRBJ2-3,CASSLRASGITDTQYF
-,TRBV2,TRBJ2-7,CASTPGLSGWQYF
-,TRBV19,TRBJ1-5,CASRGEGTVQPQHF
-,TRBV10-3,TRBJ2-5,CAISLATGSETQYF
-,TRBV7-8,TRBJ2-3,CASSSSDPGRLDTQYF
few,TRBV9,TRBJ2-7,CASSVGALGSYEQYF
many,TRBV10-3,TRBJ1-6,CAITAGVTNSPLHF
few,TRBV27,TRBJ1-5,CASSFWGRGSNQPQHF
-,TRBV24-1,TRBJ2-5,CATSPRGRETQYF
many,TRBV20-1,TRBJ1-1,CSARRGNWAVVRNTEAFF
many,TRBV5-1,TRBJ2-5,CASSLGTSGRGETQYF
-,TRBV7-2,TRBJ2-7,CASSGPDSTYEQYF
-,TRBV7-2,TRBJ2-7,CASSLNRGSFTYEQYF
-,TRBV10-3,TRBJ2-7,CAIRDRDNYEQYF
-,TRBV10-2,TRBJ1-6,CATFEGHNSPLHF
-,TRBV6-5,TRBJ1-1,CASSYSDRGRTEAFF
once,TRBV10-3,TRBJ1-4,CAISAAPGPAAATNEKLFF
-,TRBV9,TRBJ2-2,CASSVGQQNTGELFF
many,TRBV7-2,TRBJ2-7,CASSPRLAGAAEQYF
-,TRBV10-2,TRBJ1-2,CASSEPDRDGYTF
-,TRBV29-1,TRBJ2-5,CSVEVERDQYF
once,TRBV29-1,TRBJ1-3,CSVAAGNTIYF
-,TRBV20-1,TRBJ1-2,CSSSGRTGDDGYTF
few,TRBV3-1,TRBJ2-5,CASSQDWGPQETQYF
-,TRBV14,TRBJ1-2,CASSQELGLYGYTF
many,TRBV11-3,TRBJ2-5,CASSLGGTWTGLKETQYF
-,TRBV29-1,TRBJ1-2,CSVVVQSLYGYTF
many,TRBV12-3/TRBV12-4,TRBJ2-7,CASSRGGTSGSDEQYF
-,TRBV29-1,TRBJ1-1,CSVEGTSRGYTEAFF
many,TRBV5-8,TRBJ2-5,CASSQSAHQVLETQYF
many,TRBV2,TRBJ2-7,CASSDSGRGLGYEQYF
-,TRBV29-1,TRBJ2-7,CSVVPSGTGEQYF
many,TRBV29-1,TRBJ2-5,CSVGVGETQYF
-,TRBV10-3,TRBJ1-3,CAISPAGGNTIYF
-,TRBV2,TRBJ1-3,CASRTGLAGNTIYF
many,TRBV15,TRBJ1-2,CATSRANMGAYGYTF